The 27 T cell receptor beta chains given below trace back to one sample, sequenced in a study of shared clonotypes between healthy human individuals. The table came from immunoSEQ multiplex PCR; TCRdb's copy has only in-frame clones and leaves some out. The sample lists about 450,000 clones, around three quarters occurring once. The sample was PBMCs. All receptors come from a woman in her forties in good health. Some clones in this sample may be carry-over from other donors' samples.

V is TRBV28 and J is TRBJ1-2; D possibly corresponds to TRBD1 (5 bases). The germline CDR1 and CDR2 sequences are MDHEN and SYDVKM. V lost 6 bases, J lost 0 bases, and 14 bases lay in between. The CDR3 is made up of 15 amino acids. For the CDR3, the DNA is TGTGCCAGCAGGGCAACAGGACTAGCTAACTATGGCTACACCTTC. Its translation: CASRATGLANYGYTF.

This chain connects TRBV5-4 to TRBJ2-7, with D perhaps matching TRBD1 (7 bases). Germline CDR1 is SGHNT and CDR2 is YYREEE (reference sequence). This CDR3 is built from 16 residues. Trimming pared 0 bases from V and 3 bases from J, leaving 16 bases between. The CDR3 nucleotides read TGTGCCAGCAGCTTGGGGGGGGACAGCTTCGACTACGAGCAGTACTTC. This encodes CASSLGGDSFDYEQYF.

The chain employs TRBV7-9 and TRBJ2-1; no clear D gene. CDR3 length: 15 residues. Per germline, CDR1 SEHNR and CDR2 FQNEAQ (reference sequence). V was pared by 5 bases and J by 2 bases, with 13 bases between. CDR3 nucleotide sequence: TGTGCCAGCAGCCCCCCCCAGCTCCCCTACAATGAGCAGTTCTTC. Translating it yields CASSPPQLPYNEQFF.

This clone was detected once. The rearrangement uses TRBV28 and TRBJ2-1; D tentatively reads TRBD1 or TRBD2 (7 bases each). The CDR3 is 16 residues long. Germline V CDR1 and CDR2: MDHEN, SYDVKM. V lost 6 bases, J lost 10 bases, and 25 bases lay in between. The CDR3, as DNA: TGTGCCAGCAGAGCCGGGACTAAGGGGGCGATGGGGGAGCAGTTCTTC. It codes for CASRAGTKGAMGEQFF.

This chain connects TRBV29-1 to TRBJ2-4, with 10 bases fitting TRBD2. The ends lost 3 bases at V and 8 bases at J; junction bases unmatched: 1. CDR1 is SQVTM and CDR2 is ANQGSEA in the germline V gene. The CDR3 is 12 residues long. The CDR3 here is CSVDLAGDIQYF. In DNA form, the CDR3 reads TGCAGCGTTGATCTAGCGGGAGACATTCAGTACTTC.

The chain links TRBV5-1 to TRBJ1-3; D perhaps matches TRBD1 (6 bases). V lost 5 bases and J 0 bases, leaving 12 bases between the germline ends. The germline V gene has CDR1 SGHRS and CDR2 YFSETQ. The CDR3 consists of 15 residues. The DNA for the CDR3 is TGCGCCAGCAGTCGCGACAGGACCTCTGGAAACACCATATATTTT. Protein sequence: CASSRDRTSGNTIYF.

This clone has a handful of counts. This rearrangement joins TRBV30 to TRBJ1-1; D is ambiguous. Looked up from germline, CDR1 is GTSNPN and CDR2 is SVGIG (reference sequence). The CDR3 runs 11 residues. Trimming stripped 3 bases from V and 10 bases from J, with 12 bases between. The CDR3 sequence: CAWRAGWGAFF. The CDR3 bases are TGTGCCTGGAGGGCGGGGTGGGGAGCTTTCTTT.

This chain joins TRBV28 and TRBJ2-1; D is possibly TRBD2 (6 bases). The CDR3 has 15 amino acids. The V end was cut by 5 bases, the J end by 2 bases, with 13 bases between. The germline CDR1 and CDR2 sequences are MDHEN and SYDVKM. The CDR3, as DNA: TGTGCCAGCAGTGGGACCGGGAGCACCTACAATGAGCAGTTCTTC. Its translation: CASSGTGSTYNEQFF.

The chain uses TRBV4-2 and TRBJ1-4, with D tentatively TRBD1 (5 bases). CDR1 and CDR2 from the germline V gene are LGHNA and YNFKEQ. V was clipped by 4 bases and J by 5 bases, with 14 bases between them. This CDR3 is built from 15 residues. CDR3 in amino acids: CASSRTDTSNEKLFF. DNA of the CDR3: TGTGCCAGCAGCCGAACGGACACCTCGAATGAAAAACTGTTTTTT.

The chain joins TRBV6-1 to TRBJ2-7, with D unclear. The V gene's germline CDR1 is MNHNS and CDR2 SASEGT. Trimming stripped 6 bases from V and 6 bases from J, with 15 bases between. The CDR3 is made up of 13 amino acids. The CDR3 DNA reads TGTGCCAGCAGGGCTTCGACCTCTGCCGAGCAGTACTTC. It specifies CASRASTSAEQYF.

The chain recombines TRBV7-2 with TRBJ2-1, with a possible D match to TRBD1 (6 bases). The CDR3 is 14 residues long. The germline V gene encodes CDR1 SGHTA and CDR2 FQGNSA. V was shortened by 5 bases and J by 7 bases, with 15 bases between the two germline ends. This CDR3 reads CASSPDSLGNEQFF. The CDR3 bases are TGTGCCAGCAGCCCGGACAGTCTTGGGAATGAGCAGTTCTTC.

The rearrangement joins TRBV25-1 to TRBJ1-1; D remains ambiguous. The CDR3 is made up of 12 amino acids. Germline CDR1 MGHDK, CDR2 SYGVNS. With 4 bases removed from V and 11 bases from J, the gap between germline ends came to 14 bases. The CDR3 spells CASSGSYRKAFF. The CDR3 DNA sequence: TGTGCCAGCAGTGGGAGTTACCGGAAGGCTTTCTTT.

The V and J genes are TRBV30 and TRBJ1-5; D possibly corresponds to TRBD1 (5 bases). Germline CDR1 and CDR2: GTSNPN and SVGIG (reference sequence). Trimming left V 3 bases short and J 5 bases short, with 17 bases between. There are 15 residues in the CDR3. CDR3 protein: CAWSLGSGRDQPQHF. The CDR3 nucleotides read TGTGCCTGGAGCCTTGGGTCGGGGCGTGATCAGCCCCAGCATTTT.

This chain joins TRBV2 and TRBJ2-7; D is uncertain. CDR3 length: 13 amino acids. The V gene lost 3 bases and the J gene lost 5 bases, with 11 bases spanning the gap. Germline loops: CDR1 SNHLY, CDR2 FYNNEI. The CDR3 coding sequence is TGTGCCAGCAGTGATCGCTCGGCGAACGAGCAGTACTTC. Encoded protein: CASSDRSANEQYF.

The chain has TRBV6-4 and TRBJ2-1, with D perhaps given as TRBD1 or TRBD2 (5 bases each). V lost 0 bases to trimming and J lost 4 bases, with 10 bases between them. The CDR3 length is 15 residues. Looked up from germline, CDR1 is MRHNA and CDR2 is SNTAGT. CDR3 region: CASSDSGTEYNEQFF. The DNA for the CDR3 is TGTGCCAGCAGTGACTCCGGGACGGAGTACAATGAGCAGTTCTTC.

This clone was counted ten times or more. For the CDR3, the DNA is TGTGCCAGCAGCGAGGGAGTAGCAGATACGCAGTATTTT. Its translation: CASSEGVADTQYF. The chain carries TRBV9 and TRBJ2-3, with D possibly being TRBD2 (5 bases). The V end was cut by 3 bases, the J end by 4 bases, with 9 bases between. Looked up from germline, CDR1 is SGDLS and CDR2 is YYNGEE. The CDR3 consists of 13 residues.

Comments on this clone: Germline is not matched at one junction end, which may reflect a read error. The chain is built from TRBV5-4 and TRBJ2-1; TRBD2 aligns across 9 bases. CDR1 is SGHNT and CDR2 is YYREEE in the germline V gene (reference sequence). This CDR3 region has 17 residues. In DNA, the CDR3 is TGTGCCAGCAGCTTGGCCGTAATAGCGGGAGAGTACAGTGAGCAGTTCTTC. Translated, it gives CASSLAVIAGEYSEQFF.

This rearrangement joins TRBV7-8 to TRBJ2-1, with D tentatively TRBD2 (6 bases). The CDR3 is 18 residues long. Germline CDR1 is SGHVS and CDR2 is FQNEAQ. V lost 4 bases to trimming and J lost 2 bases, with 21 bases between them. CDR3 region: CASSSIGPLGSPYNEQFF. As DNA, the CDR3 is TGTGCCAGCAGCTCGATTGGGCCCCTCGGGAGCCCCTACAATGAGCAGTTCTTC. Looking up the rest from reference TRBV7-8 and TRBJ2-1 gives the full variable domain: GAGVSQSPRYKVAKRGQDVALRCDPISGHVSLFWYQQALGQGPEFLTYFQNEAQLDKSGLPSDRFFAERPEGSVSTLKIQRTQQEDSAVYLCASSSIGPLGSPYNEQFFGPGTRLTVL.

J is TRBJ2-7 and V is TRBV29-1; TRBD1 is a possible D gene (7 bases). CDR3 size: 13 residues. Deletions cut 7 bases from V and 2 bases from J, with 15 bases between. CDR1 SQVTM and CDR2 ANQGSEA come from the germline V gene. The CDR3 DNA follows: TGCAGCGCCCAGACAGGGAGGACCTACGAGCAGTACTTC. It encodes CSAQTGRTYEQYF.

This clone was seen only a few times. CDR3 in amino acids: CASSRGTSGDTDTQYF. As DNA, the CDR3 is TGTGCCAGCAGCAGGGGGACTAGCGGAGACACAGATACGCAGTATTTT. This chain uses TRBV5-4 with TRBJ2-3; 11 bases match TRBD2. This CDR3 has 16 amino acids. V lost 4 bases and J lost 2; bases outside the gene matches: 6. Germline CDR1 SGHNT, CDR2 YYREEE (reference sequence).

CDR3 loop: CASSSSAYEQYF. Here the CDR3 DNA reads TGTGCCAGCAGTTCATCGGCCTACGAGCAGTACTTC. The chain uses TRBV28 and TRBJ2-7; D gene ambiguous. The CDR3 loop spans 12 amino acids. Deletions cut 4 bases from V and 2 bases from J, with 6 bases between. Germline V lookup: CDR1 MDHEN, CDR2 SYDVKM.

The chain uses TRBV7-8 and TRBJ1-5; D not resolved. V shed 6 bases and J shed 5 bases, with 14 bases lying between them. Per germline, CDR1 SGHVS and CDR2 FQNEAQ. This CDR3 contains 14 residues. This CDR3 is CASSRPGIHQPQHF. The CDR3, as DNA: TGTGCCAGCAGTCGTCCTGGAATTCATCAGCCCCAGCATTTT.

The chain links TRBV5-8 to TRBJ1-1; D uncertain. This CDR3 spans 14 amino acids. Germline V gene data show CDR1 as SGHTS and CDR2 as YDEGEE. V lost 2 bases to trimming and J lost 1 base, with 9 bases between them. The CDR3 DNA is TGTGCCAGCAGCTTAGTTTCCCGGAACACTGAAGCTTTCTTT. This sequence encodes CASSLVSRNTEAFF.

The V call is TRBV5-1, the J call TRBJ1-1, with a tentative D call TRBD1 (6 bases). In germline, CDR1 is SGHRS, CDR2 YFSETQ. Trimming stripped 0 bases from V and 5 bases from J, with 11 bases between. The CDR3 runs 14 residues. CDR3 loop: CASSLAAGETEAFF. The CDR3 DNA sequence: TGCGCCAGCAGCTTGGCGGCAGGGGAGACTGAAGCTTTCTTT. Using reference TRBV5-1 and TRBJ1-1 for the parts outside the CDR3, the full variable domain is KAGVTQTPRYLIKTRGQQVTLSCSPISGHRSVSWYQQTPGQGLQFLFEYFSETQRNKGNFPGRFSGRQFSNSRSEMNVSTLELGDSALYLCASSLAAGETEAFFGQGTRLTVV.

The J gene is TRBJ2-5, the V gene TRBV9; 8 bases align to TRBD2. The CDR3 has 18 amino acids. Germline CDR1 reads SGDLS; CDR2 reads YYNGEE. With V trimmed by 2 bases and J by 0 bases, 12 bases remained unmatched. The CDR3 loop reads CASSVTASGTSYQETQYF. CDR3 DNA: TGTGCCAGCAGCGTTACCGCGTCCGGGACTAGTTACCAAGAGACCCAGTACTTC. The entire variable domain, with the rest obtained from reference TRBV9 and TRBJ2-5, is as follows: DSGVTQTPKHLITATGQRVTLRCSPRSGDLSVYWYQQSLDQGLQFLIQYYNGEERAKGNILERFSAQQFPDLHSELNLSSLELGDSALYFCASSVTASGTSYQETQYFGPGTRLLVL.

This clone was seen a handful of times. The V and J genes are TRBV28 and TRBJ2-7; the match to TRBD1 covers 9 bases. The CDR3 spans 15 residues. Germline lookup yields CDR1 MDHEN and CDR2 SYDVKM. The V and J ends lost 3 bases and 3 bases, in that order; junction bases with no gene match: 6. CDR3 in DNA: TGTGCCAGCAGTTTTCCCGGGACAGGGAACTACGAGCAGTACTTC. This sequence encodes CASSFPGTGNYEQYF.

V gene TRBV11-3 combines with J gene TRBJ2-1; 10 bases are a match to TRBD2. Germline trimming cut 6 bases from V and 9 bases from J; bases unmatched to any gene: 11. The CDR3 runs to 15 residues. From germline, CDR1 is SGHNT and CDR2 YENEEA. CDR3 nucleotide sequence: TGTGCCAGCAGTACGAGGAGCGGGAGGGCCGTTGAGCAGTTCTTC. This codes for CASSTRSGRAVEQFF.